The sample holds many counts of the clone carrying this TCR beta chain. What it binds is not known. V gave up 0 bases and J gave up 0 bases, with 12 bases separating them. The CDR3 totals 16 residues. Per germline, CDR1 LGHNA and CDR2 YNFKEQ. The data were obtained in a study of T cell repertoires in cytomegalovirus infection. Study context: An indication of both CMV infection and matching HLA type came from public TCR beta signatures.

Findings of the study overall: Cumulative frequency (of public TCR beta family members) identified carriers of CMV plus the relevant HLA.

From the reads, TCRdb called clonotypes with MiXCR, one entry per CDR3 protein. The data contain about 330,000 distinct CDR3 sequences, roughly 9.5% of them singletons. This receptor was taken from a human donor in good health (CMV status not recorded). Some clones in this sample may be carry-over from other donors' samples. The rearrangement uses TRBV4-2 and TRBJ2-7, with D perhaps matching TRBD2 (5 bases). Sequencing was carried out using PBMCs. The CDR3 DNA reads TGTGCCAGCAGCCAAGAGCTGGACTCCCGCTCCTACGAGCAGTACTTC. It encodes CASSQELDSRSYEQYF.